These 16 T cell receptor beta chains were sequenced from one sample in a study of early T cells in non-severe SARS-CoV-2 infection. MiXCR, applied by TCRdb to the 5' RACE reads, yields one record per CDR3 protein. The sample includes around 50,000 distinct CDR3 sequences, around 5.6% of them seen just once. Sequenced sample: whole blood. Receptor source: an adult who was a healthcare worker with PCR-confirmed SARS-CoV-2 infection or an uninfected control (not recorded which).

Only a few counts were recorded for this clonotype. The genes are TRBV10-1 and TRBJ2-7; 8 bases match TRBD1. The CDR3 is 15 residues long. V was clipped by 3 bases and J by 5 bases; unmatched bases: 9. Germline CDR1 reads WNHNN; CDR2 reads SYGVQD (reference sequence). CDR3 sequence: CASSDSRTGFHEQYF. Here the CDR3 DNA reads TGCGCCAGCAGTGATTCCCGGACAGGGTTTCACGAGCAGTACTTC.

This clonotype was detected a few times. This chain joins TRBV5-1 and TRBJ2-1; D is ambiguous. The CDR3 extends over 12 amino acids. Germline lookup yields CDR1 SGHRS and CDR2 YFSETQ. Trimming cost V 2 bases and J 7 bases, with 7 bases left between them. The CDR3: CASSLRRNEQFF. In DNA, the CDR3 is TGCGCCAGCAGCTTACGGAGAAATGAGCAGTTCTTC. Supplemented by reference TRBV5-1 and TRBJ2-1, the full variable domain reads KAGVTQTPRYLIKTRGQQVTLSCSPISGHRSVSWYQQTPGQGLQFLFEYFSETQRNKGNFPGRFSGRQFSNSRSEMNVSTLELGDSALYLCASSLRRNEQFFGPGTRLTVL.

This clonotype was recorded many times. The CDR3 sequence: CASSVHRVSYTEAFF. CDR3 sequence (DNA): TGTGCCAGCAGCGTCCACAGGGTATCGTACACTGAAGCTTTCTTT. The V gene is TRBV7-8, the J gene TRBJ1-1; TRBD1 is a possible D gene (6 bases). CDR1 SGHVS and CDR2 FQNEAQ come from the germline V gene. The V and J ends lost 5 bases and 3 bases respectively, with 16 bases between them. The CDR3 totals 15 residues.

This clonotype was detected only a few times. The rearrangement uses TRBV7-2 and TRBJ1-2; the match to TRBD1 covers 8 bases. The CDR3 is 16 residues long. Looked up from germline, CDR1 is SGHTA and CDR2 is FQGNSA. J lost 4 bases, V lost 5 bases, and 12 bases had no gene match. Written as DNA, the CDR3 is TGTGCCAGCAGCCCCCGGGGGCAGGGGGCTGGCTATGGCTACACCTTC. Amino acid sequence: CASSPRGQGAGYGYTF.

The rearrangement uses TRBV7-9 and TRBJ2-1; D possibly corresponds to TRBD2 (7 bases). Germline-derived CDR1 and CDR2 are SEHNR and FQNEAQ (reference sequence). V lost 7 bases, J lost 0 bases, and 19 bases lay in between. There are 17 residues in the CDR3. The DNA for the CDR3 is TGTGCCAGCACCGCGGGGGCCGGCCTGAGCTCCTACAATGAGCAGTTCTTC. Amino acid sequence: CASTAGAGLSSYNEQFF. Full variable domain (remainder filled in from reference TRBV7-9 and TRBJ2-1): DTGVSQNPRHKITKRGQNVTFRCDPISEHNRLYWYRQTLGQGPEFLTYFQNEAQLEKSRLLSDRFSAERPKGSFSTLEIQRTEQGDSAMYLCASTAGAGLSSYNEQFFGPGTRLTVL.

This clonotype occurred a few times. V gene TRBV20-1 combines with J gene TRBJ2-6; 7 bases are a match to TRBD1. This CDR3 is 16 amino acids long. The V gene's germline CDR1 is DFQATT and CDR2 SNEGSKA (reference sequence). J was trimmed by 0 bases and V by 6 bases; bases with no gene match: 8. The CDR3 here is CSAPSDRSSGANVLTF. CDR3 nucleotide sequence: TGCAGTGCCCCCTCGGACAGGAGCTCTGGGGCCAACGTCCTGACTTTC.

This clonotype was picked up many times. The chain carries TRBV29-1 and TRBJ2-7, with 8 bases lining up with TRBD1. The ends lost 6 bases at V and 1 base at J; junction bases unmatched: 8. The V gene's germline CDR1 is SQVTM and CDR2 ANQGSEA. The CDR3 covers 14 residues. CDR3 DNA: TGCAGCGTAGGCCCAGGGGGCTGGTCCTACGAGCAGTACTTC. This sequence encodes CSVGPGGWSYEQYF.

Ten or more counts support this clonotype. The chain is built from TRBV11-2 and TRBJ2-5, with TRBD2 identical over 11 bases. Looked up from germline, CDR1 is SGHAT and CDR2 is FQNNGV. This CDR3 has 15 amino acids. The J segment lost 5 bases and the V segment lost 7 bases, leaving 9 bases of the junction unmatched. CDR3 DNA: TGTGCCAGCAACCATATAGCGGGGGGGCTCGAGACCCAGTACTTC. Amino acid sequence: CASNHIAGGLETQYF.

The chain joins TRBV12-3 or TRBV12-4 to TRBJ1-1; 10 bases agree with TRBD1. Germline trimming cut 3 bases from V and 12 bases from J; bases unmatched to any gene: 4. The CDR3 runs to 12 residues. For the CDR3, the DNA is TGTGCCAGCAGTTTGGGACAGGGGAAAACTTTCTTT. This sequence encodes CASSLGQGKTFF.

This clonotype was seen only a few times. The rearrangement links TRBV18 to TRBJ1-2; D is ambiguous. CDR1 and CDR2 (germline): KGHSH, LQKENI. The V gene lost 6 bases and the J gene lost 8 bases, with 13 bases spanning the gap. The CDR3 totals 12 residues. CDR3 sequence (DNA): TGTGCCAGCTCTCCCGAGATAGGCGGCTACACCTTC. Protein sequence: CASSPEIGGYTF.

This clonotype was seen repeatedly, ten times or more. The rearrangement links TRBV4-2 to TRBJ2-7; a possible D gene is TRBD1 (5 bases). The V end was cut by 0 bases, the J end by 4 bases, with 25 bases between. This CDR3 is built from 19 residues. From germline, CDR1 is LGHNA and CDR2 YNFKEQ. The CDR3 DNA follows: TGTGCCAGCAGCCAAGATGATAGGGGCGCGGAAGTTCGCGATTACGAGCAGTACTTC. This translates into CASSQDDRGAEVRDYEQYF.

This clonotype was counted at least ten times. The CDR3 loop reads CATSRTGANTGELFF. Here the CDR3 DNA reads TGTGCCACCAGCAGAACAGGGGCGAACACCGGGGAGCTGTTTTTT. The chain links TRBV15 to TRBJ2-2; TRBD1 matches at 7 bases. J gave up 0 bases and V 2 bases, and 0 bases lay outside the gene matches. The germline V gene has CDR1 LNHNV and CDR2 YYDKDF (reference sequence). The CDR3 totals 15 residues.

Ten or more counts support this clonotype. The chain uses TRBV4-2 and TRBJ1-2, with 7 bases fitting TRBD1. Per germline, CDR1 LGHNA and CDR2 YNFKEQ. There are 14 residues in the CDR3. J was trimmed by 4 bases and V by 3 bases; bases with no gene match: 5. The CDR3 nucleotides are TGTGCCAGCAGCCAGGACAGGACTTCCTATGGCTACACCTTC. This translates into CASSQDRTSYGYTF.

This clonotype has ten or more counts. The chain combines TRBV11-1 with TRBJ2-7, with D unclear. Germline CDR1 reads SGHAT; CDR2 reads FQDESV (reference sequence). CDR3 length equals 12 residues. V lost 4 bases to trimming and J lost 3 bases, with 7 bases between them. CDR3 sequence reads: CASSSDSYEQYF. Here the CDR3 DNA reads TGTGCCAGCAGCTCTGATAGCTACGAGCAGTACTTC.

Ten or more counts support this clonotype. CDR3 loop: CASSLMGQGASLTEAFF. The CDR3 DNA is TGTGCCAGCAGTTTAATGGGACAGGGGGCATCGTTGACTGAAGCTTTCTTT. This chain joins TRBV27 and TRBJ1-1; 12 nucleotides line up with TRBD1. With 2 bases clipped from V and 5 bases from J, the junction kept 9 bases outside the gene matches. CDR3 length equals 17 residues. Germline-derived CDR1 and CDR2 are MNHEY and SMNVEV (reference sequence).

This clonotype was seen ten or more times. The chain employs TRBV7-8 and TRBJ2-1; TRBD2 agrees at 7 bases. Losses at the gene ends were 6 bases for V and 0 bases for J; bases not matched to a gene: 14. The CDR3 sequence is 18 residues long. The germline CDR1 and CDR2 sequences are SGHVS and FQNEAQ. The CDR3: CASSSTGGGSSSYNEQFF. The CDR3, as DNA: TGTGCCAGCAGTTCTACGGGCGGGGGTTCAAGCTCCTACAATGAGCAGTTCTTC.